The 27 T cell receptor beta chains given below trace back to one sample, sequenced in a study of molecular identifiers for immune sequencing clone quantification. TCRdb re-derived calls from the PCR reads in MiXCR, one entry per CDR3 protein. The sample holds about half a million distinct CDR3 sequences, 25% seen once. The sample taken for sequencing was naive CD8+ T cells from blood, with Jurkat cell RNA spiked in. Described subset: FACS-sorted CD8+CD4-CCR7+CD45RA+ naive T cells. Receptors originate from a human donor in good health. Some libraries in this study had Jurkat cell RNA spiked in.

This clonotype was seen a handful of times. The rearrangement joins TRBV20-1 to TRBJ2-3; the D gene is possibly TRBD2 (7 bases). CDR3 length: 18 amino acids. Germline V gives CDR1 DFQATT, CDR2 SNEGSKA (reference sequence). V lost 3 bases, J lost 2 bases, and 24 bases lay in between. CDR3 residues: CSARRGGLTRLPTDTQYF. The CDR3 DNA sequence: TGCAGTGCTAGGAGGGGGGGCCTGACTCGTCTTCCCACAGATACGCAGTATTTT.

The chain has TRBV7-2 and TRBJ1-1; perhaps TRBD1 as D (5 bases). V was clipped by 1 base and J by 1 base, with 10 bases between them. Germline assignment: CDR1 SGHTA and CDR2 FQGNSA. The CDR3 spans 15 residues. CDR3 loop: CASSLVGQGNTEAFF. The CDR3 DNA follows: TGTGCCAGCAGCTTAGTGGGTCAGGGGAACACTGAAGCTTTCTTT.

The chain has TRBV9 and TRBJ1-1, with D unresolved. Germline CDR1 reads SGDLS; CDR2 reads YYNGEE. The CDR3 sequence is 12 residues long. The ends were cut back, 0 bases at V and 5 bases at J, with 5 bases in the middle. The CDR3 nucleotides are TGTGCCAGCAGCGTAGCTTCTACTGAAGCTTTCTTT. Its translation is CASSVASTEAFF.

As to this clonotype: This may be a read error, as it is one base from a much larger clone. V is TRBV7-9 and J is TRBJ2-5, with D uncertain. The germline CDR1 and CDR2 sequences are SEHNR and FQNEAQ (reference sequence). The CDR3 extends over 13 amino acids. This chain's CDR3 is CSSSLGLGETQYF. CDR3 coding DNA: TGTTCCAGCAGCTTAGGTCTAGGAGAGACCCAGTACTTC.

The V and J genes are TRBV19 and TRBJ1-1; D is perhaps TRBD1 (5 bases). This CDR3 comprises 16 residues. CDR1 is LNHDA, CDR2 SQIVND, per germline (reference sequence). The V end lost 3 bases, the J end lost 0 bases, and 14 bases lay between the germline ends. The chain's CDR3 is CASSIASRAVNTEAFF. In nucleotides, the CDR3 is TGTGCCAGTAGTATCGCCTCCAGGGCGGTGAACACTGAAGCTTTCTTT. Filled out from reference TRBV19 and TRBJ1-1, the complete variable domain reads DGGITQSPKYLFRKEGQNVTLSCEQNLNHDAMYWYRQDPGQGLRLIYYSQIVNDFQKGDIAEGYSVSREKKESFPLTVTSAQKNPTAFYLCASSIASRAVNTEAFFGQGTRLTVV.

The chain couples TRBV12-5 to TRBJ2-1, with 8 bases identical to TRBD1. V dropped 0 bases and J dropped 3; count of bases not matched to a gene: 4. The germline CDR1 and CDR2 sequences are LGHNT and FRNRAP. The CDR3 length is 16 residues. This CDR3 reads CASGLVGTGVYNEQFF. In DNA, the CDR3 is TGTGCTAGTGGTTTGGTTGGGACAGGAGTCTACAATGAGCAGTTCTTC.

The J gene is TRBJ1-4, the V gene TRBV2; D gene unclear. The CDR3 contains 12 residues. Germline V CDR1 and CDR2: SNHLY, FYNNEI. Deletions cut 6 bases from V and 5 bases from J, with 7 bases between. CDR3 protein: CASRSPNEKLFF. The CDR3 DNA is TGTGCCAGCAGGTCCCCCAATGAAAAACTGTTTTTT. The full variable domain, rest sourced from reference TRBV2 and TRBJ1-4, is EPEVTQTPSHQVTQMGQEVILRCVPISNHLYFYWYRQILGQKVEFLVSFYNNEISEKSEIFDDQFSVERPDGSNFTLKIRSTKLEDSAMYFCASRSPNEKLFFGSGTQLSVL.

At least ten counts were recorded for this clonotype. This chain uses TRBV7-9 with TRBJ2-7; D may be TRBD1 (6 bases). Trimming took 1 base from V and 4 from J, leaving 14 bases between them. The CDR3 sequence is 15 residues long. CDR1 SEHNR and CDR2 FQNEAQ come from the germline V gene (reference sequence). The CDR3 nucleotides read TGTGCCAGCAGCTTAGGATTACAGGGATCTTACGAGCAGTACTTC. Protein product: CASSLGLQGSYEQYF.

This clonotype came up once. Since a much larger clone is just one base distant, this may be a read error. The chain combines TRBV19 with TRBJ2-7; the match to TRBD1 covers 9 bases. The CDR3 consists of 15 residues. Germline V CDR1 and CDR2: LNHDA, SQIVND (reference sequence). The CDR3 nucleotides read TGTGCCAGTAGTATTTTTGGACAGGGGTATTACGGGCAGTACTTC. Translated, it gives CASSIFGQGYYGQYF.

A note on this clonotype: One junction end does not reproduce the germline sequence, and a read error may be involved. This rearrangement joins TRBV10-3 to TRBJ1-1; a weak D match, TRBD1 (6 bases). Germline V gives CDR1 ENHRY, CDR2 SYGVKD. The CDR3 contains 12 residues. CDR3 DNA sequence: TGTACCATCCGGGACACCTTCACTGAAGCTTTCTTT. This codes for CTIRDTFTEAFF.

V is TRBV7-9 and J is TRBJ1-1; a weak D match, TRBD1 (5 bases). Germline CDR1 reads SEHNR; CDR2 reads FQNEAQ (reference sequence). The CDR3 consists of 13 residues. The ends were cut back, 6 bases at V and 6 bases at J, with 14 bases in the middle. DNA for the CDR3: TGTGCCAGCAGTCAAACTCCGGGACCTGAAGCTTTCTTT. The encoded protein is CASSQTPGPEAFF.

Details on this clonotype: Likely a read error: the CDR3 ends without its conserved phenylalanine or tryptophan. The chain couples TRBV12-3 or TRBV12-4 to TRBJ1-1; D is unclear. V was pared by 3 bases and J by 4 bases, with 6 bases between. CDR3 size: 12 residues. CDR3 in amino acids: CASSLTGTEAFY. CDR3 nucleotide sequence: TGTGCCAGCAGTTTGACGGGCACTGAAGCTTTCTAT.

Concerning this clonotype itself: A much larger clone differs from this one at a single base, so this may be a read error. The V call is TRBV12-3 or TRBV12-4, the J call TRBJ1-2; D gene unclear. CDR3 length: 13 residues. The CDR3 DNA follows: TGTGCCAGCAGTTTCCCCGGTTCCTATGTCTACACCTTC. Translated: CASSFPGSYVYTF.

To note about this clonotype: This may arise from a read error, as a much more abundant clone is one base away. This chain links TRBV7-9 with TRBJ2-5, with 9 bases fitting TRBD2. Germline CDR1 is SEHNR and CDR2 is FQNEAQ (reference sequence). The V gene end was trimmed by 4 bases and the J gene end by 5 bases; junction bases not matched to a gene: 8. The CDR3 is made up of 15 amino acids. The chain's CDR3 is CASSSSGLAGETQYF. CDR3 sequence (DNA): TGTGCCAGCAGCTCATCGGGACTAGCCGGTGAGACCCAGTACTTC.

The sample holds many counts of this clonotype. This chain connects TRBV9 to TRBJ2-5, with D possibly being TRBD2 (5 bases). Germline V gene sequence: CDR1 SGDLS, CDR2 YYNGEE. Trimming shortened V by 0 bases and J by 2 bases, and 11 bases separated the two germline ends. This CDR3 contains 15 residues. In nucleotides, the CDR3 is TGTGCCAGCAGCGTAGTCGCGGGCTCTCAAGAGACCCAGTACTTC. Translated: CASSVVAGSQETQYF.

This chain joins TRBV27 and TRBJ1-2, with 8 bases lining up with TRBD1. This CDR3 has 14 amino acids. The germline CDR1 and CDR2 sequences are MNHEY and SMNVEV (reference sequence). V gave up 2 bases and J gave up 8 bases; unmatched junction bases: 7. CDR3 protein: CASSLVAGGRGYTF. The CDR3 DNA reads as TGTGCCAGCAGTTTAGTCGCAGGGGGCCGCGGCTACACCTTC.

This clonotype was picked up many times. The rearrangement links TRBV4-1 to TRBJ1-1; D is ambiguous. V lost 1 base to trimming and J lost 0 bases, with 6 bases between them. Germline lookup yields CDR1 MGHRA and CDR2 YSYEKL. The CDR3 length is 14 residues. CDR3 coding DNA: TGCGCCAGCAGCCAAGTGGTACTGAACACTGAAGCTTTCTTT. Translated, it gives CASSQVVLNTEAFF.

About this clonotype: Because the CDR3 is missing its conserved closing phenylalanine or tryptophan, this is likely a read error. The chain couples TRBV27 to TRBJ2-3; TRBD1 aligns across 7 bases. The germline CDR1 and CDR2 sequences are MNHEY and SMNVEV (reference sequence). This CDR3 region has 16 residues. The junction had 9 bases not matched to a gene; V was cut back by 4 bases and J by 2 bases. The CDR3 sequence: CASSSSYRGSTDTQYL. The CDR3 coding sequence is TGTGCCAGCAGTTCATCCTACAGGGGATCCACAGATACGCAGTATTTA.

A note on this clonotype: It may be a read error: a sequence one base away is much more abundant. The chain recombines TRBV12-3 or TRBV12-4 with TRBJ2-1; D is ambiguous. The CDR3 contains 14 residues. Trimming shortened V by 7 bases and J by 14 bases, and 24 bases separated the two germline ends. The CDR3 sequence is CASINNPPAQSKFF. The CDR3 nucleotides read TGTGCCAGCATTAACAACCCTCCAGCGCAGTCGAAGTTCTTC.

The V and J genes are TRBV19 and TRBJ1-5, with D possibly matching TRBD1 (6 bases). V was cut by 3 bases and J by 5 bases, with 23 bases left in between. The CDR3 is 18 amino acids. Germline V gene sequence: CDR1 LNHDA, CDR2 SQIVND (reference sequence). The CDR3 region has the DNA TGTGCCAGTAGTATCACGGGGGGCGCGGGGCATCGCTATCAGCCCCAGCATTTT. This translates into CASSITGGAGHRYQPQHF.

The count of this clonotype is one. Lacking the conserved final phenylalanine or tryptophan, this CDR3 likely reflects a read error. It is unclear where the CDR3 begins or ends on the DNA, so no DNA is shown, and the CDR3 is as TCRdb lists it. The V call is TRBV4-3, the J call TRBJ2-7; TRBD1, the table's D call, lacks a check against the DNA. Germline-derived CDR1 and CDR2 are LGHNA and YSLEER. The CDR3 is 17 residues long, ends included. The chain's CDR3 is CASSQGTVRGGAAAPYL.

A word on this clonotype: A much larger clone lies a single base off, so this may be a read error. The chain joins TRBV4-1 to TRBJ2-3, with D perhaps matching TRBD1 (6 bases). CDR1 is MGHRA and CDR2 is YSYEKL in the germline V gene. This CDR3 is 15 amino acids long. V gave up 1 base and J gave up 1 base, with 9 bases separating them. Here the CDR3 DNA reads TGCGCCAGCAGCCAAGCTCCAGGGGGCACAGATACGCAGTATTTT. Its protein product is CASSQAPGGTDTQYF.

The V and J genes are TRBV4-2 and TRBJ1-2; possibly TRBD1 for D (6 bases). V lost 1 base and J 5 bases, leaving 11 bases between the germline ends. The V gene's germline CDR1 is LGHNA and CDR2 YNFKEQ. The CDR3 contains 14 residues. For the CDR3, the DNA is TGTGCCAGCAGCCAAGGACTTGGACAGTATGGCTACACCTTC. It yields the protein CASSQGLGQYGYTF.

This clonotype was detected many times. The rearrangement joins TRBV6-5 to TRBJ2-1, with D unclear. The V end lost 2 bases, the J end lost 6 bases, and 11 bases lay between the germline ends. The CDR3 runs to 14 residues. Germline values: CDR1 MNHEY, CDR2 SVGAGI. The CDR3 reads CASSYGPMLNEQFF. The CDR3 nucleotides read TGTGCCAGCAGTTACGGTCCAATGCTCAATGAGCAGTTCTTC.

This clonotype was picked up a small number of times. The genes are TRBV6-6 and TRBJ2-7, with 7 bases aligning to TRBD1. The V and J ends lost 4 bases and 5 bases, in that order; junction bases with no gene match: 11. Per germline, CDR1 MNHNY and CDR2 SVGAGI (reference sequence). The CDR3 contains 15 residues. CDR3 protein: CASSFLQGSANEQYF. DNA of the CDR3: TGTGCCAGCAGTTTTTTACAGGGGTCGGCAAACGAGCAGTACTTC.

In nucleotides, the CDR3 is TGCAGTGCTAGAGCTTACGCGGACAGCGGGGGCGGCGACGAGCAGTACTTC. Protein: CSARAYADSGGGDEQYF. V usage is TRBV20-1 and J usage is TRBJ2-7; 8 nucleotides line up with TRBD2. The CDR3 length is 17 residues. The V gene's germline CDR1 is DFQATT and CDR2 SNEGSKA (reference sequence). V lost 1 base to trimming and J lost 5 bases; unmatched junction nucleotides: 16.

The sample holds one count of this clonotype. Germline is not matched at one junction end, which may reflect a read error. V gene TRBV6-6 combines with J gene TRBJ1-1, with D uncertain. Germline CDR1 MNHNY, CDR2 SVGAGI (reference sequence). This CDR3 is 15 amino acids long. The CDR3 region has the DNA TGTGCCGGCAGTTGCTCGTGGGCCATGAACACTGAAGCTTTCTTT. Protein: CAGSCSWAMNTEAFF.